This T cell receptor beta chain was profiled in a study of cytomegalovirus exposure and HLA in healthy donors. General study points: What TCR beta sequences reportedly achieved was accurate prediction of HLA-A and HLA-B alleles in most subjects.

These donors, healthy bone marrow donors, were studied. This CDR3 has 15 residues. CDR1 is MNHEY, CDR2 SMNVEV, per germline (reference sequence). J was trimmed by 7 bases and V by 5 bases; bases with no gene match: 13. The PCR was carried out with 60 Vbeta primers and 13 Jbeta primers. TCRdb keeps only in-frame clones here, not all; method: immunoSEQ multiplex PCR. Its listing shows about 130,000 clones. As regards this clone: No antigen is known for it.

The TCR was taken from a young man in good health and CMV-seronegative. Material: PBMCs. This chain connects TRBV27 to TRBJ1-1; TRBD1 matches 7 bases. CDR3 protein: CASSRPGQLYYEAFF. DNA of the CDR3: TGTGCCAGCAGTCGGCCGGGACAGCTTTACTATGAAGCTTTCTTT.